This T cell receptor (beta chain) came from a study of blood T cell repertoires in COVID-19 (dated by TCRdb to the early 2020s). In the study overall: Samples from collaborators originated in the United States, Italy and Spain and spanned both the acute and convalescent phases of COVID-19. The material from the prospective study consisted of cDNA or gDNA derived from T cells, B-cell-depleted T cells, or PBMCs. The dataset comprised deeply sampled blood TCRbeta repertoires from subjects exposed to, actively infected with, or recovered from COVID-19. The repertoires were released in a freely available public database intended as a resource for research on the immune response to SARS-CoV-2. Samples came from the ongoing ImmuneRACE study (first 160 participants) plus 1,254 subjects from 6 global collaborators. Nearly every sample came with metadata listing a de-identified subject ID, COVID-19 status, age in years and sex. Where HLA class I and class II types were available, the types were taken from metadata supplied by the sample provider, not from assay-based typing.

Each collaborating institution followed its own protocols to collect whole blood in K2EDTA tubes. For TCRbeta analysis, collaborators shipped samples in one of three forms: frozen whole blood, isolated PBMCs, or DNA extracted from either of those sample types. The germline V gene specifies SGHAT as CDR1 and FQNNGV as CDR2. Compared with germline, V lacks 4 bases and J lacks 6 bases; bases without a gene match: 10. Measured from the cysteine to the phenylalanine, the CDR3 is 15 residues long. Only the CDR3 part of the read is kept: 45 bases, read in frame from the first base. The immunoSEQ Assay, a bias-controlled multiplex PCR, was used to amplify TCRbeta CDR3 regions from genomic DNA. The authors processed their data as follows. Within the assay, amplification of reference gene primers was used to estimate how many nucleated cells each sample contained. Sequence reads were collapsed and filtered to measure the absolute abundance of every unique TCRbeta CDR3 rearrangement. Productive Simpson clonality was computed per sample as the square root of Simpson's diversity index over productive rearrangements. In TCRdb, the immuneACCESS table is reduced to in-frame sequences with V and J assigned. These tables do not hold every clone; where another copy was compared, an unresolved V gene accounts for under half, and the others remain unexplained. The DNA gave D and trimming, while V, J and clone size come from that table. The sample table contains about 29,000 clones; only one count was recorded for around four fifths of them. In total, the top ten clones hold roughly 8.5% of the sample.

What the authors observed across the whole study: Clinical and demographic metadata were provided uncurated, with the amount varying by source and participant.

As to this clone: The target of this receptor is not known. No quality values exist for individual bases; no much larger clone is one base distant.

The chain is encoded by TRBV11-2 joined to TRBJ1-2, and 8 bases in between align with TRBD1. Sequencing was performed on peripheral blood. The sequence was obtained from a woman between 70 and 85 years old with active or convalescent COVID-19. Read as DNA, the sequence is TGTGCCAGCAGCTCCCTAGGCGGACAGGGTCATGGCTACACCTTC. It is translated as CASSSLGGQGHGYTF. This CDR3, with the reference TRBV11-2 and TRBJ1-2 proteins standing in past its ends, gives the full variable domain EAGVAQSPRYKIIEKRQSVAFWCNPISGHATLYWYQQILGQGPKLLIQFQNNGVVDDSQLPKDRFSAERLKGVDSTLKIQPAKLEDSAVYLCASSSLGGQGHGYTFGSGTRLTVV.